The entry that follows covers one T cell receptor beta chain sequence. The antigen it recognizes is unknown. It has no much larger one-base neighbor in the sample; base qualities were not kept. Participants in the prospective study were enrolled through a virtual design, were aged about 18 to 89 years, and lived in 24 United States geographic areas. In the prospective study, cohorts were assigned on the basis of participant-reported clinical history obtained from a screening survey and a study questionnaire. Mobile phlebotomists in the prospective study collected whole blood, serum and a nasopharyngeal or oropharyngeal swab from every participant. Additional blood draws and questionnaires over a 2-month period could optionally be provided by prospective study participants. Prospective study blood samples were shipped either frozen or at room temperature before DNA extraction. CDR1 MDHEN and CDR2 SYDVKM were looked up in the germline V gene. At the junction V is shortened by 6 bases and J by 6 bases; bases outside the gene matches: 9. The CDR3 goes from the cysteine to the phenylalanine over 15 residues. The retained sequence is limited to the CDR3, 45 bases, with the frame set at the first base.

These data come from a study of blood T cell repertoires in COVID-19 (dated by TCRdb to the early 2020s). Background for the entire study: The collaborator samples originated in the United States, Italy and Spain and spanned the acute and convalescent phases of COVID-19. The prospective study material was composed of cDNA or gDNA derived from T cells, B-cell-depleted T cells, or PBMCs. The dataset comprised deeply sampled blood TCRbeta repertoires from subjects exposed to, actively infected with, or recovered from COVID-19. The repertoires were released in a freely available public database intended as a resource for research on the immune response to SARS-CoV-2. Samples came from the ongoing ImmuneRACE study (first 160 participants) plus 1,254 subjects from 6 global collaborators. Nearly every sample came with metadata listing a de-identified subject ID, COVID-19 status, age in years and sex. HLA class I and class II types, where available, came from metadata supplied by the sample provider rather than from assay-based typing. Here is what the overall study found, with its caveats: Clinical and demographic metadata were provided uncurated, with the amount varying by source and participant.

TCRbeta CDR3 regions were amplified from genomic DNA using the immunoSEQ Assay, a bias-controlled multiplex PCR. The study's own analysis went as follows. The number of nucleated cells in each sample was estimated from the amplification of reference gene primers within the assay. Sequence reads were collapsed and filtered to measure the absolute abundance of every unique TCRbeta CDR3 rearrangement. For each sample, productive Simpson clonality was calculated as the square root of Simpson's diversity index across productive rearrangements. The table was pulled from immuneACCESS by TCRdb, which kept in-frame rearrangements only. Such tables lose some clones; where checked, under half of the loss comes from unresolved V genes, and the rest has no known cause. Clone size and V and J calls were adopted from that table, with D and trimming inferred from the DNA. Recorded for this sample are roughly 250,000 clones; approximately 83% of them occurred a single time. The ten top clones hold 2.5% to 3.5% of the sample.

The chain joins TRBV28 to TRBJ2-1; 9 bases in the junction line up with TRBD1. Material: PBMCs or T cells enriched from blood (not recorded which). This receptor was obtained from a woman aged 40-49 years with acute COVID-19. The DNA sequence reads TGTGCCAGCAGCCGCCGGGACAGGGACTCCAATGAGCAGTTCTTC. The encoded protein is CASSRRDRDSNEQFF.